The source of this T cell receptor (beta chain) is a study of identical twins (dated by TCRdb to between 2015 and 2016). With respect to the entire study: The study deep-sequenced TCR alpha and beta repertoires from monozygotic twins, unrelated adults of various ages and cord blood to test whether fetal clonotypes persist. To rule out contamination, replicate twin experiments were performed at different times with different library preparation protocols. The paper's findings and limits, for the study overall: Compared with coincidental sharing between unrelated individuals, out-of-frame TCR alpha sequences shared between twins showed an excess of sequences with low generation probability. Invariant T cells such as MAIT and iNKT could partly confound zero-insertion analyses, though diverse VJ usage argued against this for most clonotypes. Because the same donors could not be followed over many years, the conclusions relied on cross-sectional statistical analysis. The excess sharing between twins in beta out-of-frame sequences was weaker because fewer shared sequences reduced the signal-to-noise ratio. In monozygotic twins, recombination models systematically underestimated out-of-frame TCR alpha sharing, but the models matched the sharing seen between unrelated individuals. Abundant cord blood beta clonotypes had fewer insertions, young adult naive repertoires showed a similar but weaker trend, and memory repertoires showed no such trend.

As to this clonotype: The specificity of this receptor is unknown. It has no much larger one-base neighbor in the sample; base qualities were not kept.

Every donor was a healthy Caucasian. The twin cohort comprised three pairs of female monozygotic twins, all aged about 18 to 30 years. CD4+ and CD8+ T cell populations were isolated with positive isolation kits from Invitrogen. V is cut back by 7 bases and J by 4 bases, with 4 bases in the junction unmatched. The cysteine opens and the phenylalanine closes a CDR3 of 14 amino acids. Only CDR3 DNA is held: 42 bases, read in frame from base 1. As encoded in the germline V gene, CDR1 is SNHLY while CDR2 is FYNNEI. The receptor library was made with 5' RACE. Reads for this sample came from an Illumina HiSeq 2000. Template switching added a universal primer binding site, and the final cDNA carried a unique molecular identifier that allowed TCR cDNA molecules to be counted accurately. First-strand cDNA for TCR alpha and beta chains was synthesized from specific primers in the conserved constant-segment region. To control for contamination, every cDNA library carried two barcodes: a SMART-Mk sample barcode plus Illumina barcodes. TruSeq adapter sequences along with Illumina sample barcodes were introduced in two successive PCR steps. Sequencing of the TCR alpha and beta cDNA libraries was done on the Illumina HiSeq platform using custom primers. Regarding the original processing steps: Unique molecular identifiers were extracted from raw reads with MiGEC, and CDR3 positions were determined with MiXCR. Recombination models were inferred per individual with the repgenHMM and IGoR tools using an EM algorithm. The tcR package in R was used for shared clonotype analysis, with sharing normalized by the product of cloneset sizes. To study raw recombination without the effects of thymic and clonal selection, out-of-frame nonproductive sequences were analyzed. TCRdb applied fastp at Q25 and MiXCR to the public reads, then kept only in-frame beta chains. For every CDR3 protein sequence, its rows merge into one entry that carries the most common genes and DNA. It is TCRdb's table, rather than the study itself, that gives the V and J calls and clone size. The sample yields 500,000 or so distinct CDR3 sequences; 13% to 15% were counted once. The top ten constitute 0.5% to 0.65% of the sample.

This sample was also put to use in a study of yellow fever vaccine responses in identical twins. Reported in the second study: The authors reported that the T cell response to vaccination in identical twins appeared partly convergent and partly personalized. In identical twins, the study followed T cell clones that responded to the vaccine with precision.

The chain is assembled from TRBV2 and TRBJ2-1; 10 central bases correspond to TRBD2. The TCR comes from a woman between 18 and 29 years old in good health. The sequencing input was CD4+ T cells sorted from blood. The DNA reads TGTGCCAGCACTAGGACTAGCGGTTACAATGAGCAGTTCTTC. It translates as CASTRTSGYNEQFF.